The text below deals with one TCR beta chain. The clone's antigen remains unknown. No quality values exist for individual bases; no much larger clone is one base distant. The CDR3 numbers 14 residues from cysteine through phenylalanine. Only CDR3 DNA is held: 42 bases, read in frame from base 1. CDR1 and CDR2, per the germline V gene, are SGHAT and FQNNGV. The germline ends are 16 bases apart after V is trimmed by 5 bases and J by 6 bases. These data come from a study of control samples from healthy donors and cancer patients (dated by TCRdb to the early 2020s). Receptor amplification or capture employed the immunoSEQ multiplex PCR assay. TCRdb obtained this table from immuneACCESS and retained in-frame rearrangements with V and J assigned. These tables miss some clones; where compared with another copy, unresolved V genes account for less than half of the shortfall, and the remainder is unexplained. The sample table records 160,000 or so clones; less than 95% of these occur just once. The ten most abundant clones make up 14% of the sample.

The receptor's source is a man aged 55 to 70 with colorectal cancer. The chain links TRBV11-2 with TRBJ1-2; D gene: possibly TRBD1, on 6 matching bases. Sequenced sample: PBMCs. The CDR3: CASSARTAFHGYTF. Read as DNA, the sequence is TGTGCCAGCAGCGCCCGGACAGCGTTCCATGGCTACACCTTC.